One sample yielded the 3 T cell receptor beta chains listed below, sequenced in a study of early T cells in non-severe SARS-CoV-2 infection. TCRdb re-called the 5' RACE reads through MiXCR, storing one row per CDR3 protein. The sample shows about 69,000 distinct CDR3 sequences, approximately 13% of them seen only once. Sequenced material: whole blood. The receptors originated from an adult who was a healthcare worker with PCR-confirmed SARS-CoV-2 infection or an uninfected control (not recorded which).

This clonotype was detected many times. The chain couples TRBV5-1 to TRBJ2-5; D unclear. The V end was cut by 2 bases, the J end by 1 base, with 0 bases between. In germline, CDR1 is SGHRS, CDR2 YFSETQ. The CDR3 is 11 residues long. The CDR3 here is CASSFQETQYF. The DNA for the CDR3 is TGCGCCAGCAGCTTCCAAGAGACCCAGTACTTC.

Only one count was recorded for this clonotype. The J gene is TRBJ2-3, the V gene TRBV5-1; D gene ambiguous. The CDR3 has 14 amino acids. Per the germline V gene, CDR1 is SGHRS and CDR2 is YFSETQ. Trimming cost V 0 bases and J 2 bases, with 7 bases left between them. CDR3 in amino acids: CASSLVAPTDTQYF. The CDR3 DNA reads as TGCGCCAGCAGCTTGGTGGCTCCCACAGATACGCAGTATTTT. The full variable domain, its missing parts supplied by reference TRBV5-1 and TRBJ2-3, is KAGVTQTPRYLIKTRGQQVTLSCSPISGHRSVSWYQQTPGQGLQFLFEYFSETQRNKGNFPGRFSGRQFSNSRSEMNVSTLELGDSALYLCASSLVAPTDTQYFGPGTRLTVL.

The table lists this clonotype with a few counts. The chain carries TRBV29-1 and TRBJ1-1, with D possibly TRBD1 on 5 matching bases. The CDR3 is 12 residues long. V lost 3 bases to trimming and J lost 3 bases, with 8 bases between them. Germline V lookup: CDR1 SQVTM, CDR2 ANQGSEA. In nucleotides, the CDR3 is TGCAGCGTTGAGCAGGGATACACTGAAGCTTTCTTT. As protein: CSVEQGYTEAFF. Variable domain in full (rest from reference TRBV29-1 and TRBJ1-1): SAVISQKPSRDICQRGTSLTIQCQVDSQVTMMFWYRQQPGQSLTLIATANQGSEATYESGFVIDKFPISRPNLTFSTLTVSNMSPEDSSIYLCSVEQGYTEAFFGQGTRLTVV.